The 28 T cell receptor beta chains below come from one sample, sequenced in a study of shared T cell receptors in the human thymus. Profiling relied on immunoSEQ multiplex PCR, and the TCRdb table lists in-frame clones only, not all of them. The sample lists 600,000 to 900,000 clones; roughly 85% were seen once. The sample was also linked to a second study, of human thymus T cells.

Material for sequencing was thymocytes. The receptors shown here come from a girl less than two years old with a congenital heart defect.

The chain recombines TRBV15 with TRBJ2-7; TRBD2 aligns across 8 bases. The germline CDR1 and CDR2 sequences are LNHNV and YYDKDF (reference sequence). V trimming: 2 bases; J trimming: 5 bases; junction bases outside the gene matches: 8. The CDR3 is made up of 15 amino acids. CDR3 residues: CATSRHGTSLNEQYF. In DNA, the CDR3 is TGTGCCACCAGCAGACATGGGACTAGTCTCAACGAGCAGTACTTC. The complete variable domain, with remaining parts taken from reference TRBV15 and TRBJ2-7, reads DAMVIQNPRYQVTQFGKPVTLSCSQTLNHNVMYWYQQKSSQAPKLLFHYYDKDFNNEADTPDNFQSRRPNTSFCFLDIRSPGLGDTAMYLCATSRHGTSLNEQYFGPGTRLTVT.

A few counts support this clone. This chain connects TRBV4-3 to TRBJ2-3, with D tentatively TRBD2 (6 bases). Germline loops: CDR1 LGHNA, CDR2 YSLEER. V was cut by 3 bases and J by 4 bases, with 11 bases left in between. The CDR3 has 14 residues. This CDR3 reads CASSQDYGADTQYF. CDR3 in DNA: TGCGCCAGCAGCCAGGACTATGGGGCAGATACGCAGTATTTT.

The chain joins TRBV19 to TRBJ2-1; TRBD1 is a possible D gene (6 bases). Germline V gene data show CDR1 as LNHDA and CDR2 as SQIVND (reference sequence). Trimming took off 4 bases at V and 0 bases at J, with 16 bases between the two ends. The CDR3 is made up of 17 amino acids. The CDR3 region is CASSTGPDRSSYNEQFF. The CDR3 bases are TGTGCCAGTAGTACTGGGCCGGACAGAAGCTCCTACAATGAGCAGTTCTTC.

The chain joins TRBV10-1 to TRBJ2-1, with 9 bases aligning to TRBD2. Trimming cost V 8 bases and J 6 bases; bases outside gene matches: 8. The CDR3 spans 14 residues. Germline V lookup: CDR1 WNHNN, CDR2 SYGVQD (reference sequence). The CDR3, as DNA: TGCGCCAGCCAGAGCGGGGGGACCACCAATGAGCAGTTCTTC. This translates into CASQSGGTTNEQFF.

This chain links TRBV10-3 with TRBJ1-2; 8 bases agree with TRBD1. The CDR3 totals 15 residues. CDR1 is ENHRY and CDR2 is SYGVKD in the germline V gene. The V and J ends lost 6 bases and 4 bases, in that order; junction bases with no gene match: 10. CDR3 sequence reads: CAIRGQGKPFYGYTF. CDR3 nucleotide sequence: TGTGCCATCAGAGGACAGGGTAAACCCTTCTATGGCTACACCTTC.

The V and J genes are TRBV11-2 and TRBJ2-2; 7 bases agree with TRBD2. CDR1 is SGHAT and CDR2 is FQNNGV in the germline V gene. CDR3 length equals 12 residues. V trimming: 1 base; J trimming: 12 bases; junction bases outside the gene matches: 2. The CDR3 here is CASSLGGGKLFF. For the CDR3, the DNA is TGTGCCAGCAGCTTAGGGGGAGGGAAGCTGTTTTTT.

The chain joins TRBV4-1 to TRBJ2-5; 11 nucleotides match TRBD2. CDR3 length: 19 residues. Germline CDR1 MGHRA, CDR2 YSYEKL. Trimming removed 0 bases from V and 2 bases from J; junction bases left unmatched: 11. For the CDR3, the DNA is TGCGCCAGCAGCCAAGATCCCCGTAGCGGGGGGGCGGAGCAAGAGACCCAGTACTTC. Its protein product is CASSQDPRSGGAEQETQYF.

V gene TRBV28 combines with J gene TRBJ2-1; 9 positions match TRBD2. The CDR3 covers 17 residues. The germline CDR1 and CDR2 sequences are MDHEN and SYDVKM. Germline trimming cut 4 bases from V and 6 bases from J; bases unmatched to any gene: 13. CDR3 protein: CASSSQLAGPRSNEQFF. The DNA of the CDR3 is TGTGCCAGCAGTTCCCAACTAGCGGGTCCCAGAAGCAATGAGCAGTTCTTC. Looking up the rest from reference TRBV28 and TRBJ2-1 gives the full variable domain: DVKVTQSSRYLVKRTGEKVFLECVQDMDHENMFWYRQDPGLGLRLIYFSYDVKMKEKGDIPEGYSVSREKKERFSLILESASTNQTSMYLCASSSQLAGPRSNEQFFGPGTRLTVL.

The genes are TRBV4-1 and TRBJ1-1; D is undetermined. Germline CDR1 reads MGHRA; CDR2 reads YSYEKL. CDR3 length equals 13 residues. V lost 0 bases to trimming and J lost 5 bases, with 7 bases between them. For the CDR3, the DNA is TGCGCCAGCAGCCAAGACCATCGGACTGAAGCTTTCTTT. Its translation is CASSQDHRTEAFF.

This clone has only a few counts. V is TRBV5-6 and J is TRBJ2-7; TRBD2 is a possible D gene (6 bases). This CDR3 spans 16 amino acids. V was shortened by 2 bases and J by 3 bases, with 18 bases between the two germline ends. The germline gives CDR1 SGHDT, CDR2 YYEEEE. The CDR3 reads CASSFLQGRGNYEQYF. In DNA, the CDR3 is TGTGCCAGCAGCTTTCTTCAGGGTCGGGGGAACTACGAGCAGTACTTC.

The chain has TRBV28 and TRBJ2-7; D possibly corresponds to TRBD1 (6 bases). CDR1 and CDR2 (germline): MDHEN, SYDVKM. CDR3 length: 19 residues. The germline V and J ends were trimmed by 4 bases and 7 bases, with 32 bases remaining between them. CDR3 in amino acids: CASSCPGGPSEEGPREQYF. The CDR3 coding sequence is TGTGCCAGCAGTTGCCCTGGGGGCCCGTCTGAGGAAGGTCCGCGGGAGCAGTACTTC.

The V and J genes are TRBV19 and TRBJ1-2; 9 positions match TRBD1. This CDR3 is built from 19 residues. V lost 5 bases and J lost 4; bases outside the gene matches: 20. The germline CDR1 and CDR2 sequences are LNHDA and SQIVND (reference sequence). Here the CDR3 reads CASSSPGGQGHIKFYGYTF. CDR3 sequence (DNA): TGTGCCAGTAGTTCCCCGGGGGGACAGGGCCACATAAAATTCTATGGCTACACCTTC.

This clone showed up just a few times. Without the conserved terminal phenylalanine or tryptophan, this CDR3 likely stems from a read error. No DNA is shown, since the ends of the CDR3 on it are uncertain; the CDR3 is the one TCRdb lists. CDR3 residues: CSALGKGGEAI. This sequence joins TRBV20-1 and TRBJ2-7; the D call of TRBD2 is as the table states it, not checked on the DNA. CDR1 DFQATT and CDR2 SNEGSKA come from the germline V gene (reference sequence). With termini counted, the CDR3 has 11 amino acids.

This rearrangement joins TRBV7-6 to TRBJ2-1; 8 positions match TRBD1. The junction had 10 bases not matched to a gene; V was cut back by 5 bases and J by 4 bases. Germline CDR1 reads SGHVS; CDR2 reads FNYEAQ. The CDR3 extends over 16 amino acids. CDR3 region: CASSLRQGPRYNEQFF. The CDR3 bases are TGTGCCAGCAGCCTACGACAGGGGCCGCGGTACAATGAGCAGTTCTTC.

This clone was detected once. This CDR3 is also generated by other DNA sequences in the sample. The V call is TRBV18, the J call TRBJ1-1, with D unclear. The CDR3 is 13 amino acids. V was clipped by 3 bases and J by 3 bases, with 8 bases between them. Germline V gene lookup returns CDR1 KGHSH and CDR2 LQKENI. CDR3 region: CASSPPGDTEAFF. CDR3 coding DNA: TGTGCCAGCTCACCGCCCGGGGACACTGAAGCTTTCTTT.

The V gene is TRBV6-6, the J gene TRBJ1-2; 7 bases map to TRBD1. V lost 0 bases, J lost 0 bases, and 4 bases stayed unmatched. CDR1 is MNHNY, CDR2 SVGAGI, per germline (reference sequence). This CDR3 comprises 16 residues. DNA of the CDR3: TGTGCCAGCAGTTACTCAAGGACAGGAGCTAACTATGGCTACACCTTC. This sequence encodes CASSYSRTGANYGYTF.

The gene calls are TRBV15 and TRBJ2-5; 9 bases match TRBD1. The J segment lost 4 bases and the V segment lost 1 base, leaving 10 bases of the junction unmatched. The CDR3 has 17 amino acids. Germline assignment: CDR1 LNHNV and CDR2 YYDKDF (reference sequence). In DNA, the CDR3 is TGTGCCACCAGCAGAGGGGGGGACAGGGCCGGCCGAGAGACCCAGTACTTC. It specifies CATSRGGDRAGRETQYF.

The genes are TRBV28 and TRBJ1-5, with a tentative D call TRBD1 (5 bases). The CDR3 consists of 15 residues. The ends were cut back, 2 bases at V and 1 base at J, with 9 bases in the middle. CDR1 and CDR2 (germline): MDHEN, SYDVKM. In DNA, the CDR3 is TGTGCCAGCAGTTTACAGGGCCTGAGCAATCAGCCCCAGCATTTT. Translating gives CASSLQGLSNQPQHF.

The CDR3 region has the DNA TGCGCCAGCAGAAAAGGGGTGGCGGGGGGGTCGGATACGCAGTATTTT. Residues: CASRKGVAGGSDTQYF. V is TRBV4-1 and J is TRBJ2-3; 9 bases fit TRBD2. In germline, CDR1 is MGHRA, CDR2 YSYEKL. The CDR3 runs to 16 residues. Trimming at V came to 6 bases and at J to 6 bases, leaving 13 bases not matched to a gene.

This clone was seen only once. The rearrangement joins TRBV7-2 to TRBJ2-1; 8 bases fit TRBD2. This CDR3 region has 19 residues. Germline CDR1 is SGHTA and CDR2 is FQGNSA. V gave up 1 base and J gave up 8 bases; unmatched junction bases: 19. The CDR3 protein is CASSLGSGGQGRSGYEQFF. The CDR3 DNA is TGTGCCAGCAGCTTAGGATCGGGGGGGCAGGGGAGGTCCGGCTATGAGCAGTTCTTC.

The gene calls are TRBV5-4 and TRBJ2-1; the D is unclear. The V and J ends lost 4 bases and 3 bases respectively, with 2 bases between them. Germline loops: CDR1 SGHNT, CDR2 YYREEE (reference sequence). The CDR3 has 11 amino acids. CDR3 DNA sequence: TGTGCCAGCAGCCGCTACAATGAGCAGTTCTTC. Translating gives CASSRYNEQFF.

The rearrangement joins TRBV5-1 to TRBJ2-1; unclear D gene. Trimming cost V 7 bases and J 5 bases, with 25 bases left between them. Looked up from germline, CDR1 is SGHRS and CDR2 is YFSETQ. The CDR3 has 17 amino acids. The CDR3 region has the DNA TGCGCCAGCGGCTCCCCGTTAGAGGAAGAGTGCCACAATGAGCAGTTCTTC. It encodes CASGSPLEEECHNEQFF.

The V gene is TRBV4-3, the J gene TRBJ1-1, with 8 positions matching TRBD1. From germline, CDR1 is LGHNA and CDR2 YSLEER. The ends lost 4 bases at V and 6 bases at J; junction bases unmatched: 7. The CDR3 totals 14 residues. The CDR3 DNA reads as TGCGCCAGCAGCCGAGGACAGGGTGGACCTGAAGCTTTCTTT. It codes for CASSRGQGGPEAFF.

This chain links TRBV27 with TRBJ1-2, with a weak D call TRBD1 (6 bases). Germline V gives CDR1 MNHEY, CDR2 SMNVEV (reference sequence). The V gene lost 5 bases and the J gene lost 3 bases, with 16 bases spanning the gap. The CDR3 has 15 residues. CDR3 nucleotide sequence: TGTGCCAGCAGTCCAGACAGGCCAGGGGACTATGGCTACACCTTC. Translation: CASSPDRPGDYGYTF.

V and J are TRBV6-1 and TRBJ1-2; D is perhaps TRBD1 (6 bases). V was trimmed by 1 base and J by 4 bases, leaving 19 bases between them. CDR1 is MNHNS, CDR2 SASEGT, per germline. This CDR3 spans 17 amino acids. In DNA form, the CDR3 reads TGTGCCAGCAGTGAAGTCGGGGACAACAATCCAATCTATGGCTACACCTTC. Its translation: CASSEVGDNNPIYGYTF.

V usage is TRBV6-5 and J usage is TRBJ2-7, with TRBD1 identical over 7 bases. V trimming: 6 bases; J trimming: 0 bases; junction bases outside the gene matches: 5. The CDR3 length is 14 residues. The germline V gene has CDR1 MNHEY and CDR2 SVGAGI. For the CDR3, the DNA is TGTGCCAGCAGCTTGGGACAGAGCTCCTACGAGCAGTACTTC. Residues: CASSLGQSSYEQYF.

CDR3 sequence (DNA): TGTGCCAGTAGTATGAGTACGGGTGAAGCGTTGCGGGTCGAGCAGTACTTC. This sequence encodes CASSMSTGEALRVEQYF. This chain connects TRBV19 to TRBJ2-7; TRBD2 is a possible D gene (5 bases). Germline-derived CDR1 and CDR2 are LNHDA and SQIVND (reference sequence). Trimming removed 3 bases at V and 6 bases at J, with 24 bases between. This CDR3 has 17 amino acids.

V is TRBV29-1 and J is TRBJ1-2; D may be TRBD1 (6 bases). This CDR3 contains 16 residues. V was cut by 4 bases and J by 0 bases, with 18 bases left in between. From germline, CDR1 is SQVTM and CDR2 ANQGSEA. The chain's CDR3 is CSVALPTGRTNYGYTF. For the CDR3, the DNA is TGCAGCGTTGCACTTCCGACAGGACGAACTAACTATGGCTACACCTTC.